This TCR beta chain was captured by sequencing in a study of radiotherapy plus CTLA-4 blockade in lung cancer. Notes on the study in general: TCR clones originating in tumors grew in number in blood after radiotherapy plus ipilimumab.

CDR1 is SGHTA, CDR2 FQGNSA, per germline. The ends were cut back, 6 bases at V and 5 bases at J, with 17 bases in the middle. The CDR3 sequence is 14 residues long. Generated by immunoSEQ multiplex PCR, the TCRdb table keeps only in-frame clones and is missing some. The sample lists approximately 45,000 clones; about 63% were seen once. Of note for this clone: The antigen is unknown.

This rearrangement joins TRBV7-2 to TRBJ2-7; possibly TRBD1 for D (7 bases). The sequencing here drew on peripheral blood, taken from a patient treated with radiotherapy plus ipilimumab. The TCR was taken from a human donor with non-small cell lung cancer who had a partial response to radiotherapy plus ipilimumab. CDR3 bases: TGTGCCAGCAGAATCGGACAGGAGGGGGACGAGCAGTACTTC. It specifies CASRIGQEGDEQYF. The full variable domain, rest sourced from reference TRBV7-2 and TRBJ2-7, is GAGVSQSPSNKVTEKGKDVELRCDPISGHTALYWYRQSLGQGLEFLIYFQGNSAPDKSGLPSDRFSAERTGGSVSTLTIQRTQQEDSAVYLCASRIGQEGDEQYFGPGTRLTVT.